The subject of this entry is one T cell receptor beta chain. The clone's antigen remains unknown. No base quality values were provided; no much bigger clone lies one nucleotide off. High-throughput TCR beta sequencing profiled peripheral blood CD8+ and CD4+ T cells from healthy donors, Susac syndrome patients and multiple sclerosis patients. Healthy donors were included as age- and sex-matched controls. Bulk CD8+ and CD4+ T cells were purified magnetically by negative isolation, whereas CD8+ TEMRA cells were enriched by FACS. Blood was collected in EDTA tubes and processed within 24 hours, with PBMCs isolated through density gradient centrifugation. PBMCs intended for TCR sequencing were cryopreserved in liquid nitrogen and were subsequently thawed in a 37 degrees C water bath. The sorted or isolated CD4+, CD8+ and CD8+ TEMRA cells had a purity of 90% or higher. At the junction V is shortened by 8 bases and J by 4 bases; bases outside the gene matches: 12. CDR1 and CDR2 are read off the germline V gene as SNHLY and FYNNEI. The CDR3 starts with the cysteine, ends with the phenylalanine, and has 16 residues. The CDR3 DNA has 48 bases and is translated from base 1.

RNA was extracted using the RNeasy kit, and about 0.5 to 1 microgram was reverse transcribed with random hexamers. The immunoSEQ multiplex PCR assay, which covers 54 Vbeta and 13 Jbeta segments, was used to amplify TCR beta CDR3 regions. To correct PCR amplification bias, a synthetic template baseline was used for both primer optimization and computational correction. Regarding the original processing steps: Only productive sequences were kept, with reads annotated to V, D and J genes according to IMGT and analyzed in immunoSEQ Analyzer. Clonality was computed as one minus Shannon entropy normalized by log2 of the number of productive unique sequences. Public and private clones were assessed among the 100 most prevalent clones of each patient and control. Susac-specific clones were defined as absent from healthy and MS cohorts, around 1,000 published viral clones and other ImmuneACCESS disease sequences. Starting from the raw public reads, TCRdb applied fastp trimming at Q25, assembled clones with MiXCR and retained in-frame beta chains. Each CDR3 protein gets just one entry, which takes the most common genes and DNA from the rows behind it. TCRdb assigned the V and J calls; the authors' analysis was not used. The sample has 100,000 to 150,000 distinct CDR3 sequences on record, around 95% of them singletons. The ten largest clones capture roughly 0.095% of the sample.

The data belong to a study of CD8 T cells in Susac syndrome (dated by TCRdb to about 2019). Concerning the study at large: The study used repertoire sequencing to test whether antigen drove CD8+ T cell activation and differentiation in Susac syndrome.

What the work shows at the level of the full study, not this receptor alone: The study acknowledged that relatively few individuals were included in the TCR sequencing and HLA analysis.

The material sequenced was CD4+ T cells from PBMCs. The chain couples TRBV2 to TRBJ2-1; 9 junctional bases match TRBD2. The source of this sequence is a human donor in good health. CDR3 protein: CASFWASGTLYNEQFF. The nucleotide sequence reads TGTGCCAGCTTTTGGGCTAGCGGGACGCTTTACAATGAGCAGTTCTTC.